The 27 T cell receptor beta chains reported below all come from one sample, sequenced in a study of OX40 agonist ivuxolimab in advanced cancers. Method: immunoSEQ multiplex PCR; TCRdb's copy keeps in-frame clones and lacks some. Seen here are about 99,000 clones, approximately 94% observed once, and the top ten hold around 0.17%. Specimen: CD4+ or CD8+ T cells sorted from blood, collected in a trial of the OX40 agonist ivuxolimab. The receptor source for this set is an adult with an advanced solid tumor such as melanoma, head and neck, liver or kidney cancer.

The chain recombines TRBV27 with TRBJ1-1; 7 bases match TRBD1. Looked up from germline, CDR1 is MNHEY and CDR2 is SMNVEV (reference sequence). CDR3 length: 15 residues. V lost 7 bases to trimming and J lost 0 bases; unmatched junction nucleotides: 8. CDR3 in amino acids: CASTTLGTVNTEAFF. The DNA for the CDR3 is TGTGCCAGCACCACCCTCGGGACAGTGAACACTGAAGCTTTCTTT.

The V gene is TRBV6-5, the J gene TRBJ1-1, with 8 nucleotides matching TRBD1. With 6 bases clipped from V and 4 bases from J, the junction kept 10 bases outside the gene matches. The CDR3 loop spans 15 amino acids. Looked up from germline, CDR1 is MNHEY and CDR2 is SVGAGI. CDR3 sequence: CASSHRGKRVTEAFF. In nucleotides, the CDR3 is TGTGCCAGCAGCCACAGGGGGAAGCGGGTCACTGAAGCTTTCTTT.

The J gene is TRBJ1-1, the V gene TRBV7-6; 7 bases agree with TRBD1. The CDR3 runs to 13 residues. The trim removed 5 bases at V and 3 bases at J, leaving 3 bases unmatched. Germline-derived CDR1 and CDR2 are SGHVS and FNYEAQ. This CDR3 reads CASSGQVHTEAFF. CDR3 in DNA: TGTGCCAGCAGCGGACAGGTCCACACTGAAGCTTTCTTT.

This clone was observed a few times. The chain uses TRBV6-5 and TRBJ1-3, with 8 nucleotides matching TRBD1. V shed 1 base and J 8 bases; nucleotides not matched to a gene: 7. Germline V gives CDR1 MNHEY, CDR2 SVGAGI. This CDR3 has 15 residues. The CDR3 DNA is TGTGCCAGCAGTTACTATAGGGCAGGGGGCTACACCATATATTTT. This gives the protein CASSYYRAGGYTIYF.

In this sample, this clone turned up once. The gene calls are TRBV28 and TRBJ1-1; no reliable D call. This CDR3 comprises 11 residues. With 5 bases removed from V and 8 bases from J, the gap between germline ends came to 9 bases. CDR1 and CDR2 from the germline V gene are MDHEN and SYDVKM. The CDR3 DNA is TGTGCCAGCAGTACACTTGGGGAAGCTTTCTTT. Encoded protein: CASSTLGEAFF.

In DNA, the CDR3 is TGTGCCAGCAGTTGGGGACTCGCCACAGATACGCAGTATTTT. Residues: CASSWGLATDTQYF. The J gene is TRBJ2-3, the V gene TRBV11-2; D possibly corresponds to TRBD2 (6 bases). Per germline, CDR1 SGHAT and CDR2 FQNNGV. The CDR3 sequence is 14 residues long. V was shortened by 6 bases and J by 2 bases, with 12 bases between the two germline ends.

A single count supports this clone. CDR3 sequence reads: CASSYQGAPGEQYF. CDR3 in DNA: TGTGCCAGCAGCTACCAGGGGGCGCCGGGGGAGCAGTACTTC. The V and J genes are TRBV5-5 and TRBJ2-7; the match to TRBD1 covers 8 bases. Germline V gene data show CDR1 as SGHKS and CDR2 as YYEKEE (reference sequence). With V trimmed by 3 bases and J by 7 bases, 9 bases remained unmatched. This CDR3 spans 14 amino acids.

The chain has TRBV30 and TRBJ1-6; D unclear. Deletions cut 1 base from V and 7 bases from J, with 8 bases between. Per germline, CDR1 GTSNPN and CDR2 SVGIG (reference sequence). CDR3 length: 13 amino acids. The CDR3 here is CAWSGRTNSPLHF. CDR3 in DNA: TGTGCCTGGAGTGGACGGACGAATTCACCCCTCCACTTT.

The chain recombines TRBV15 with TRBJ1-1; a weak D match, TRBD1 (5 bases). CDR1 and CDR2 from the germline V gene are LNHNV and YYDKDF (reference sequence). CDR3 length: 15 residues. Trimming stripped 1 base from V and 0 bases from J, with 9 bases between. CDR3 nucleotides: TGTGCCACCAGCAGAGGGGGCAGAATGAACACTGAAGCTTTCTTT. Translated, it gives CATSRGGRMNTEAFF.

CDR3 region: CASSPAGTGSREQYF. In DNA, the CDR3 is TGTGCCAGCAGCCCCGCCGGGACAGGTTCCCGCGAGCAGTACTTC. This chain joins TRBV7-9 and TRBJ2-7; TRBD1 matches 8 bases. CDR1 is SEHNR and CDR2 is FQNEAQ in the germline V gene (reference sequence). V was clipped by 5 bases and J by 6 bases; unmatched bases: 12. The CDR3 loop spans 15 amino acids.

The V call is TRBV4-3, the J call TRBJ1-6; TRBD1 agrees at 10 bases. V shed 3 bases, J shed 15 bases, and the junction held 5 bases outside the gene matches. This CDR3 spans 13 amino acids. Per germline, CDR1 LGHNA and CDR2 YSLEER. The CDR3 here is CASSHDRGQLLHF. The CDR3 DNA sequence: TGCGCCAGCAGCCATGACAGGGGGCAACTCCTCCACTTT.

This clone was seen only once. J is TRBJ2-1 and V is TRBV7-3; TRBD2 agrees at 12 bases. The CDR3 is 15 amino acids. Germline CDR1 and CDR2: SGHTA and FQGTGA. V was clipped by 5 bases and J by 6 bases; unmatched bases: 5. The CDR3 region has the DNA TGTGCCAGCAGCCTAGGGACTAGCGGGTTCAATGAGCAGTTCTTC. Protein: CASSLGTSGFNEQFF.

The chain uses TRBV18 and TRBJ1-6, with D possibly being TRBD1 (5 bases). This CDR3 is built from 14 residues. Germline CDR1 is KGHSH and CDR2 is LQKENI. V was shortened by 8 bases and J by 7 bases, with 15 bases between the two germline ends. This CDR3 is CASAAGTENSPLHF. The CDR3, as DNA: TGTGCCAGCGCCGCCGGGACTGAGAATTCACCCCTCCACTTT.

This rearrangement joins TRBV9 to TRBJ1-2; weak D call: TRBD1 (5 bases). V lost 0 bases, J lost 5 bases, and 11 bases lay in between. Germline V lookup: CDR1 SGDLS, CDR2 YYNGEE. This CDR3 has 14 amino acids. The CDR3 here is CASSVGQGPYGYTF. DNA for the CDR3: TGTGCCAGCAGCGTAGGGCAGGGTCCTTATGGCTACACCTTC.

CDR3 residues: CASSKTGMDGNTIYF. CDR3 nucleotide sequence: TGTGCCAGCAGTAAGACAGGGATGGACGGAAACACCATATATTTT. The chain joins TRBV6-6 to TRBJ1-3, with 7 positions matching TRBD1. The CDR3 consists of 15 residues. With 5 bases clipped from V and 4 bases from J, the junction kept 8 bases outside the gene matches. CDR1 is MNHNY and CDR2 is SVGAGI in the germline V gene (reference sequence).

This clone was found once. The rearrangement uses TRBV7-2 and TRBJ1-1; the D is unclear. The CDR3 has 14 residues. Trimming removed 5 bases at V and 0 bases at J, with 10 bases between. The germline V gene encodes CDR1 SGHTA and CDR2 FQGNSA. The CDR3 spells CASSPRGMNTEAFF. CDR3 DNA sequence: TGTGCCAGCAGCCCCCGCGGGATGAACACTGAAGCTTTCTTT.

This clone has just one count. This sequence joins TRBV27 and TRBJ1-1; D unclear. The V gene's germline CDR1 is MNHEY and CDR2 SMNVEV (reference sequence). CDR3 length: 15 amino acids. Trimming took off 5 bases at V and 11 bases at J, with 24 bases between the two ends. The DNA of the CDR3 is TGTGCCAGCAGTCCCAGCCCCTTTATAGACGGGGAGGCTTTCTTT. Translated, it gives CASSPSPFIDGEAFF.

This chain links TRBV10-1 with TRBJ1-3; D unclear. Trimming took 10 bases from V and 0 from J, leaving 19 bases between them. CDR1 is WNHNN, CDR2 SYGVQD, per germline (reference sequence). The CDR3 spans 16 residues. The DNA for the CDR3 is TGCGCCACCAGCGCCCGGGGTCTCAGCTCTGGAAACACCATATATTTT. The encoded protein is CATSARGLSSGNTIYF.

The V and J genes are TRBV6-1 and TRBJ1-5; possibly TRBD1 for D (5 bases). The ends were cut back, 4 bases at V and 3 bases at J, with 13 bases in the middle. The CDR3 runs to 15 residues. The V gene's germline CDR1 is MNHNS and CDR2 SASEGT. In DNA, the CDR3 is TGTGCCAGCAGTGCACATGAGGGGTACAATCAGCCCCAGCATTTT. This codes for CASSAHEGYNQPQHF.

In this sample, this clone turned up a few times. The V gene is TRBV10-1, the J gene TRBJ1-1, with D unclear. This CDR3 comprises 13 residues. Trimming pared 2 bases from V and 4 bases from J, leaving 8 bases between. Germline V gene lookup returns CDR1 WNHNN and CDR2 SYGVQD (reference sequence). The CDR3 spells CASSEEGRTEAFF. CDR3 DNA sequence: TGCGCCAGCAGTGAGGAGGGTCGCACTGAAGCTTTCTTT.

The rearrangement links TRBV23-1 to TRBJ2-1; TRBD2 agrees at 7 bases. TRBV23-1 is assigned to the ORF class and has an uncertain function. The CDR3 loop spans 13 amino acids. For the CDR3, the DNA is TGCGCACGGTCGGGGGACTACTTCGATGAGCAGTTCTTC. Amino acid sequence: CARSGDYFDEQFF.

The CDR3 is CASSSTPEVTSPLHF. The CDR3 DNA sequence: TGTGCCAGCAGCTCGACCCCGGAGGTGACCTCACCCCTCCACTTT. The V and J genes are TRBV5-6 and TRBJ1-6; unclear D gene. V dropped 3 bases and J dropped 10 bases, with 17 bases sitting between them. The germline CDR1 and CDR2 sequences are SGHDT and YYEEEE. CDR3 length: 15 residues. Using reference TRBV5-6 and TRBJ1-6 for the parts outside the CDR3, the full variable domain is DAGVTQSPTHLIKTRGQQVTLRCSPKSGHDTVSWYQQALGQGPQFIFQYYEEEERQRGNFPDRFSGHQFPNYSSELNVNALLLGDSALYLCASSSTPEVTSPLHFGNGTRLTVT.

The rearrangement links TRBV19 to TRBJ2-5; TRBD1 aligns across 10 bases. V dropped 4 bases and J dropped 1; count of bases not matched to a gene: 3. CDR1 is LNHDA, CDR2 SQIVND, per germline (reference sequence). The CDR3 extends over 15 amino acids. In DNA form, the CDR3 reads TGTGCCAGTAGTAGCAGGACAGGGGGCCAAGAGACCCAGTACTTC. This gives the protein CASSSRTGGQETQYF.

The gene calls are TRBV28 and TRBJ2-3; D possibly matches TRBD1 or TRBD2 (6 bases each). This CDR3 is 15 amino acids long. The V and J ends lost 2 bases and 5 bases respectively, with 14 bases between them. Germline V CDR1 and CDR2: MDHEN, SYDVKM. In DNA, the CDR3 is TGTGCCAGCAGTTTAGTAGGAGGAGGGGGAGATACGCAGTATTTT. This sequence encodes CASSLVGGGGDTQYF.

This sequence joins TRBV18 and TRBJ1-1; D is unresolved. The V gene lost 2 bases and the J gene lost 4 bases, with 11 bases spanning the gap. There are 14 residues in the CDR3. The germline V gene encodes CDR1 KGHSH and CDR2 LQKENI. This chain's CDR3 is CASSPSADVTEAFF. In DNA, the CDR3 is TGTGCCAGCTCACCATCAGCGGACGTCACTGAAGCTTTCTTT.

The chain links TRBV10-2 to TRBJ1-4, with TRBD1 matching 7 bases. The CDR3 spans 13 residues. V lost 4 bases, J lost 7 bases, and 3 bases stayed unmatched. From germline, CDR1 is WSHSY and CDR2 SAAADI. The CDR3 sequence: CASSGQGFEKLFF. The DNA for the CDR3 is TGCGCCAGCAGTGGACAGGGATTTGAAAAACTGTTTTTT.

The chain carries TRBV18 and TRBJ1-1; unclear D gene. CDR1 and CDR2 from the germline V gene are KGHSH and LQKENI. The CDR3 consists of 15 residues. V was trimmed by 3 bases and J by 5 bases, leaving 16 bases between them. CDR3 bases: TGTGCCAGCTCACCCCCGGAAGGGAGTAGGACTGAAGCTTTCTTT. Its translation: CASSPPEGSRTEAFF. Filled out from reference TRBV18 and TRBJ1-1, the complete variable domain reads NAGVMQNPRHLVRRRGQEARLRCSPMKGHSHVYWYRQLPEEGLKFMVYLQKENIIDESGMPKERFSAEFPKEGPSILRIQQVVRGDSAAYFCASSPPEGSRTEAFFGQGTRLTVV.